This T cell receptor (beta chain) appears in the sequencing data of a study of T cell responses to AZD1222 COVID-19 vaccine. The CDR3 is 15 residues long. Unmatched junction bases numbered 9, after V lost 0 bases and J lost 9 bases. In germline, CDR1 is LGHNA, CDR2 YSLEER. The protocol was immunoSEQ multiplex PCR, while the TCRdb copy is restricted to in-frame clones and leaves out a portion. There are about 150,000 clones in the sample; 70% to 90% occur only once, and around 3.4% lies in the top ten. The sequence was obtained from an adult in good health. The material was peripheral blood, obtained on day 0 of MenACWY control vaccination. The chain couples TRBV4-3 to TRBJ2-7; 9 positions agree with TRBD1. DNA for the CDR3: TGCGCCAGCAGCCAAGATACGGGACAGGGCGGGTTGCAGTACTTC. Translated, it gives CASSQDTGQGGLQYF.